This TCR beta chain was profiled in a study of OX40 agonist ivuxolimab in advanced cancers. The repertoire was sequenced with immunoSEQ multiplex PCR; TCRdb's copy has only in-frame clones and lacks some. The sample lists approximately 60,000 clones; 77% were seen once. CDR3 length: 15 amino acids. The germline V gene encodes CDR1 LNHNV and CDR2 YYDKDF (reference sequence). V shed 4 bases, J shed 0 bases, and the junction held 1 base outside the gene matches. The sample holds a few counts of this clone. This rearrangement joins TRBV15 to TRBJ2-3, with TRBD2 matching 10 bases. The sequence was obtained from an adult with an advanced solid tumor such as melanoma, head and neck, liver or kidney cancer. This specimen consisted of CD4+ or CD8+ T cells sorted from blood, obtained in a trial of the OX40 agonist ivuxolimab. The CDR3 DNA reads TGTGCCACCAGCATGACTAGCGGGAGCACAGATACGCAGTATTTT. Protein sequence: CATSMTSGSTDTQYF.